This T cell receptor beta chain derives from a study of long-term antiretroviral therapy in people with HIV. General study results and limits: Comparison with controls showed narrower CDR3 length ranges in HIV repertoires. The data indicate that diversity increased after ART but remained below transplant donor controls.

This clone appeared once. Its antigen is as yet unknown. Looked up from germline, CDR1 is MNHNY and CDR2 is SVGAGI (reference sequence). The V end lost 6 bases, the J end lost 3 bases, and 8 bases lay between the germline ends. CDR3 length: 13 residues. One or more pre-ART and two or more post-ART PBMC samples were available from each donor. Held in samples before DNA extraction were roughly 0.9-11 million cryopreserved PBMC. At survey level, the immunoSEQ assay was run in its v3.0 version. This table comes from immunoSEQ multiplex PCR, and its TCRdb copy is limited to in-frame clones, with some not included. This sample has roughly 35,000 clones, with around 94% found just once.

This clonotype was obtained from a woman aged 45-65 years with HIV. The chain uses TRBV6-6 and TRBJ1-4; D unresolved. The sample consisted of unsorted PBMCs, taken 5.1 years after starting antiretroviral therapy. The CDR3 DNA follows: TGTGCCAGCAGGCCAGGAGCTAATGAAAAACTGTTTTTT. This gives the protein CASRPGANEKLFF.